These T cell receptor beta chains were read from a single sample in a study of esophageal squamous cell carcinoma under preoperative chemotherapy. Using its own MiXCR run on the PCR reads, TCRdb lists one record per CDR3 protein. The top ten hold 15% to 20% of the sample, which has roughly 13,000 distinct CDR3 sequences, 50% to 55% seen once. Sampling was conducted from a patient given preoperative chemotherapy. Receptors originate from a human donor with esophageal squamous cell carcinoma. The donor label of this sample is uncertain. Both conserved end residues are part of each CDR3. A D gene is named only where the DNA matches it firmly. Clone size appears in some rows only: once, few, many, or a class for an expanded clone.

D gene	J gene	clone size	V gene	CDR3 protein	CDR3 DNA
-	TRBJ2-1	-	TRBV6-1	CASGNRDSYEQFF	TGTGCCAGCGGAAACAGGGACTCCTACGAGCAGTTCTTC
TRBD2	TRBJ2-3	-	TRBV6-1	CASKGLAGALDTQYF	TGTGCCAGCAAAGGGCTAGCGGGAGCTTTAGATACGCAGTATTTT
-	TRBJ2-3	once	TRBV6-5	CASSYSVSTDTQYF	TGTGCCAGCAGTTACTCAGTTAGCACAGATACGCAGTATTTT
-	TRBJ1-1	few	TRBV7-2	CASRRDLEAFF	TGTGCCAGCAGACGGGACCTTGAAGCTTTCTTT
-	TRBJ2-1	-	TRBV6-1	CASSRVADYNEQFF	TGTGCCAGCTCTAGGGTAGCGGACTACAATGAGCAGTTCTTC
-	TRBJ2-3	-	TRBV6-1	CARGVGRRGGETQYF	TGTGCCAGGGGGGTTGGGCGGCGGGGCGGAGAGACGCAGTATTTT
-	TRBJ2-1	-	TRBV6-1	CASSERDEQFF	TGTGCCAGCAGTGAAAGGGATGAGCAGTTCTTC
-	TRBJ2-1	few	TRBV4-1	CASSRESSVRQFF	TGCGCCAGCAGCCGCGAGAGCTCGGTTCGGCAGTTCTTC
-	TRBJ2-1	-	TRBV6-1	CASVRDRVQSGRCYNAQFF	TGTGCCAGCGTACGGGACAGGGTTCAAAGCGGGAGGTGCTACAATGCGCAGTTCTTC
TRBD2	TRBJ2-5	-	TRBV6-1	CASSPGLRAETQYF	TGTGCCAGCAGTCCGGGACTACGAGCGGAGACCCAGTACTTC
-	TRBJ2-1	-	TRBV6-1	CASGGPYNEQFF	TGTGCCAGCGGCGGACCATACAATGAGCAGTTCTTC
-	TRBJ2-4	many	TRBV12-3/TRBV12-4	CASSSTEYF	TGTGCCAGCAGTTCGACGGAGTACTTC
-	TRBJ2-3	medium-sized	TRBV6-1	CASTHYTDTQYF	TGTGCCAGTACTCATTACACAGATACGCAGTATTTT
-	TRBJ2-4	-	TRBV6-1	CASSELWVCDKNTQYF	TGTGCCAGCAGTGAATTGTGGGTGTGCGACAAAAATACGCAGTATTTC
-	TRBJ1-6	many	TRBV6-1	CASSGASPLHF	TGTGCCAGCAGTGGGGCTTCACCCCTCCACTTT
TRBD2	TRBJ2-2	-	TRBV12-3/TRBV12-4	CASRLAGGGTGELFF	TGTGCCAGCAGATTAGCGGGAGGGGGCACCGGGGAGCTGTTTTTT
TRBD2	TRBJ2-4	-	TRBV30	CAGNGGGDKDIQYF	TGTGCCGGTAATGGGGGGGGTGACAAAGACATTCAGTACTTC
TRBD2	TRBJ2-1	-	TRBV6-1	CASRTEGLAGLTQFF	TGTGCCAGCAGAACAGAGGGACTAGCGGGACTTACGCAGTTCTTC
-	TRBJ2-4	-	TRBV28	CGSRRLWATDMQYF	TGTGGCAGCAGGCGGCTGTGGGCCACAGACATGCAGTACTTT
TRBD2	TRBJ2-1	medium-sized	TRBV10-3	CAISASGSIDEQFF	TGTGCCATCAGTGCTAGCGGGAGTATCGATGAGCAGTTCTTC
-	TRBJ2-7	medium-sized	TRBV6-1	CASREKVETYEQYF	TGTGCCAGCAGGGAGAAAGTCGAGACCTACGAGCAGTACTTC
-	TRBJ2-2	-	TRBV7-3	CASSSGQNTGELFF	TGTGCCAGCAGCTCCGGACAGAACACCGGGGAGCTGTTTTTT
-	TRBJ2-1	medium-sized	TRBV7-3	CASSSTGRSNEQFF	TGTGCCAGCAGCTCCACCGGGCGGTCTAATGAGCAGTTCTTC
-	TRBJ2-1	medium-sized	TRBV6-1	CASSEGQPGGQFF	TGTGCCAGCAGTGAAGGACAGCCTGGAGGGCAGTTCTTC
TRBD1	TRBJ2-3	-	TRBV6-1	CASSVRGQDFTDTQYF	TGTGCCAGCAGCGTGAGGGGACAGGATTTCACAGATACGCAGTATTTT
-	TRBJ2-3	many	TRBV10-2	CASSQRVDTQYF	TGCGCCAGCAGTCAGAGAGTAGATACGCAGTATTTT
-	TRBJ2-7	few	TRBV7-8	CASSTTGREYEQYF	TGTGCCAGCAGCACGACAGGGCGGGAATACGAGCAGTACTTC
-	TRBJ2-1	-	TRBV14	CASSLSGPWRFF	TGTGCCAGCAGCCTCAGTGGCCCCTGGCGGTTCTTC
TRBD2	TRBJ2-7	-	TRBV12-3/TRBV12-4	CASSAYGTSGPGPISYEQYF	TGTGCCAGCAGTGCCTACGGGACTAGCGGACCCGGACCGATTTCCTACGAGCAGTACTTC
TRBD1	TRBJ2-1	large	TRBV6-5	CASSRTGQTYNEQFF	TGTGCCAGCAGTAGGACAGGGCAGACCTACAATGAGCAGTTCTTC
TRBD2	TRBJ2-1	medium-sized	TRBV6-1	CASSRSGRSGETQFF	TGTGCCAGCAGTCGAAGCGGGAGGTCCGGGGAGACCCAGTTCTTC
-	TRBJ2-1	-	TRBV6-1	CANSRAKAYNEQFF	TGTGCCAACTCAAGGGCTAAGGCCTACAATGAGCAGTTCTTC
TRBD2	TRBJ2-1	-	TRBV7-7	CASSLALPGGPSEQFF	TGTGCTAGCAGCTTAGCGTTGCCGGGAGGGCCCAGTGAGCAGTTCTTC
-	TRBJ1-2	few	TRBV7-2	CASSLDPAFRHGYTF	TGTGCCAGCAGCTTAGATCCTGCGTTCAGGCATGGCTACACCTTC
TRBD2	TRBJ2-3	-	TRBV6-1	CASRGTKRGPGLAGVDTDTQYF	TGTGCCAGCAGGGGGACTAAGCGGGGGCCGGGACTAGCGGGAGTGGACACAGATACGCAGTATTTT
-	TRBJ2-7	-	TRBV6-1	CASSERAGEQYF	TGTGCCAGCAGTGAACGGGCTGGTGAGCAGTACTTC
TRBD1	TRBJ2-5	-	TRBV7-2	CASSLASGQGVETQYF	TGTGCCAGCAGCTTAGCGTCGGGACAGGGTGTCGAGACCCAGTACTTC
TRBD1	TRBJ2-3	-	TRBV11-3	CASSSGQGQEDTQYF	TGTGCCAGCAGCTCCGGACAGGGACAGGAAGATACGCAGTATTTT
TRBD2	TRBJ2-5	-	TRBV3-1	CASSPNSGGAETQYF	TGTGCCAGCAGCCCAAACTCGGGGGGGGCTGAGACCCAGTACTTC
-	TRBJ2-1	-	TRBV7-8	CASSLKQYQETQFF	TGTGCCAGCAGCTTAAAACAGTATCAAGAGACCCAGTTCTTC
TRBD2	TRBJ2-1	-	TRBV6-1	CASTSLAGGYNEQFF	TGTGCCAGCACAAGCCTAGCGGGAGGCTACAATGAGCAGTTCTTC
-	TRBJ2-3	-	TRBV6-1	CASSEFWGSATDTQYF	TGTGCCAGCAGTGAATTTTGGGGGAGCGCCACAGATACGCAGTATTTC
-	TRBJ2-4	-	TRBV6-1	CASRELGRRAKNIQYF	TGTGCCAGCCGCGAATTGGGGCGGAGAGCCAAAAACATTCAGTACTTT